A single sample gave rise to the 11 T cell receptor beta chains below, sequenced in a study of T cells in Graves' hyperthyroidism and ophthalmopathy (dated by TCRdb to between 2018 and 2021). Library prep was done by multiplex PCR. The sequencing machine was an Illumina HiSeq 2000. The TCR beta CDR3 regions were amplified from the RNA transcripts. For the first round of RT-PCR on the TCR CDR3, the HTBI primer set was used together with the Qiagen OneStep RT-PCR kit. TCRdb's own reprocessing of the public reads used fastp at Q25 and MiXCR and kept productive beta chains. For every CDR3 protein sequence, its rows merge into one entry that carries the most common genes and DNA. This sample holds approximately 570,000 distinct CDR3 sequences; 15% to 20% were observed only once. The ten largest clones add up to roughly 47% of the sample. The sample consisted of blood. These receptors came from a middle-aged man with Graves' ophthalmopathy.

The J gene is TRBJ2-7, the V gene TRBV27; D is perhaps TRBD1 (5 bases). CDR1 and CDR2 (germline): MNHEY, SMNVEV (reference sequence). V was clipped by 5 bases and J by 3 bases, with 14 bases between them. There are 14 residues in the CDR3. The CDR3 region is CASSLTASFYEQYF. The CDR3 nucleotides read TGTGCCAGCAGTCTGACAGCTTCCTTCTACGAGCAGTACTTC.

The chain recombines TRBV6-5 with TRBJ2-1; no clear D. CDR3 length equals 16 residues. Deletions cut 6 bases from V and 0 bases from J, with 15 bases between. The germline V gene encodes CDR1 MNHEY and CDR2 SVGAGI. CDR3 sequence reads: CASSPDGFSSYNEQFF. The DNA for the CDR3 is TGTGCCAGCAGCCCGGACGGCTTTAGCTCCTACAATGAGCAGTTCTTC.

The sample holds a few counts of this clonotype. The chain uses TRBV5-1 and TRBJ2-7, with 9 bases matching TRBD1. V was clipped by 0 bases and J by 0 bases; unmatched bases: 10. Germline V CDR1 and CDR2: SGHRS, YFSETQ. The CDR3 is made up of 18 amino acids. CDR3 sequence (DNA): TGCGCCAGCAGCTTGGTGTCCTCCGGGACAGGGCCCTCCTACGAGCAGTACTTC. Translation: CASSLVSSGTGPSYEQYF. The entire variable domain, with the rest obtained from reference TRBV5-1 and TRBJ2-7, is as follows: KAGVTQTPRYLIKTRGQQVTLSCSPISGHRSVSWYQQTPGQGLQFLFEYFSETQRNKGNFPGRFSGRQFSNSRSEMNVSTLELGDSALYLCASSLVSSGTGPSYEQYFGPGTRLTVT.

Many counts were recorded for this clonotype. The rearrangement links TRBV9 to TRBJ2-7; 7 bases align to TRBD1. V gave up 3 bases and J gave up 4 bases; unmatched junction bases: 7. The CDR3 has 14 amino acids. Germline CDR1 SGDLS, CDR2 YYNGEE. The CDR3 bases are TGTGCCAGCAGCGACCTCCAGACAGGGTACGAGCAGTACTTC. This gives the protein CASSDLQTGYEQYF.

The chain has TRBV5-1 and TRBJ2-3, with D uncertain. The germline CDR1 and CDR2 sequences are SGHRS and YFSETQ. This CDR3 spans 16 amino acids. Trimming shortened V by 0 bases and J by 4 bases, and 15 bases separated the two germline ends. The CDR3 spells CASSLGARMWADTQYF. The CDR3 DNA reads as TGCGCCAGCAGCTTGGGGGCCCGGATGTGGGCAGATACGCAGTATTTT. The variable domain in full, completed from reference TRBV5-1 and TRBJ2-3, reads KAGVTQTPRYLIKTRGQQVTLSCSPISGHRSVSWYQQTPGQGLQFLFEYFSETQRNKGNFPGRFSGRQFSNSRSEMNVSTLELGDSALYLCASSLGARMWADTQYFGPGTRLTVL.

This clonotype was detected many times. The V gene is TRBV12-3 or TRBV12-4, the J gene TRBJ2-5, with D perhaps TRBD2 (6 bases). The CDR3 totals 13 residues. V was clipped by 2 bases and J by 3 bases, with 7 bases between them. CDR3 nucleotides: TGTGCCAGCAGTTTAATAGCGGAAGAGACCCAGTACTTC. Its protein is CASSLIAEETQYF.

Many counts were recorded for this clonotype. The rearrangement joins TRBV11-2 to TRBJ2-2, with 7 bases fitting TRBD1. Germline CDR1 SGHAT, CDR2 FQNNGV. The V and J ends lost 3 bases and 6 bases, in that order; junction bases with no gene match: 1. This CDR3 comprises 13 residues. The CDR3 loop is CASSFQGAGELFF. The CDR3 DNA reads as TGTGCCAGCAGCTTCCAGGGGGCCGGGGAGCTGTTTTTT.

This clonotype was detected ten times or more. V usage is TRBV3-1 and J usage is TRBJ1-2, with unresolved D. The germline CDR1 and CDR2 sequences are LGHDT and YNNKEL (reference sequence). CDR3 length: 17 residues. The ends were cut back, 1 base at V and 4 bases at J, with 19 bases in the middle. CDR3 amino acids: CASSQARARNGLYGYTF. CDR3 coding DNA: TGTGCCAGCAGCCAAGCAAGGGCGAGGAACGGACTCTATGGCTACACCTTC.

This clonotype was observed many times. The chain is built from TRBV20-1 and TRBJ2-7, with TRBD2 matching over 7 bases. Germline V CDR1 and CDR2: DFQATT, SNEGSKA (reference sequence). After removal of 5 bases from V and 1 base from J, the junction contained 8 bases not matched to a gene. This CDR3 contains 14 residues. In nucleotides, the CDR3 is TGCAGTGCTCGCTTGCGGGAGACTTCCTACGAGCAGTACTTC. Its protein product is CSARLRETSYEQYF.

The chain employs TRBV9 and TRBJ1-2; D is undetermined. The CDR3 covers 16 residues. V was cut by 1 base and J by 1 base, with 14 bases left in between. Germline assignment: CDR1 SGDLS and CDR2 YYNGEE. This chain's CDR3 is CASSVMGGEINYGYTF. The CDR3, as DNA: TGTGCCAGCAGCGTAATGGGTGGGGAGATTAACTATGGCTACACCTTC.

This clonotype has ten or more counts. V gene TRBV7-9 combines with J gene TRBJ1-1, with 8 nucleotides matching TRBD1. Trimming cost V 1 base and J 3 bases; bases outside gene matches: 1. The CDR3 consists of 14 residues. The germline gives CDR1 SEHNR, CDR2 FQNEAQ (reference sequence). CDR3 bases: TGTGCCAGCAGCTTAGTCAGGGGGCACACTGAAGCTTTCTTT. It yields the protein CASSLVRGHTEAFF.